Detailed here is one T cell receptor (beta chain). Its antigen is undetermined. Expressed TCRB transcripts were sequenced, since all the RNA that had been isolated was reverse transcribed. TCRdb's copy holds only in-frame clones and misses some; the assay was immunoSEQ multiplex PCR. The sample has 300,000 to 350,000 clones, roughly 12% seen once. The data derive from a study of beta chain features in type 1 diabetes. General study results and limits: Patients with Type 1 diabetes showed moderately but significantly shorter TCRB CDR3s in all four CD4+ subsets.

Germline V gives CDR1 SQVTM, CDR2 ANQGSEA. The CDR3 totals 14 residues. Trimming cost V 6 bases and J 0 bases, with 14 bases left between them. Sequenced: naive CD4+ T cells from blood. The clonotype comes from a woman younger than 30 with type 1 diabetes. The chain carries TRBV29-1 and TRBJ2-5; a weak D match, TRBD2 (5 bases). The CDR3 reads CSVAWRPHQETQYF. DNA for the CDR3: TGCAGCGTGGCCTGGAGGCCCCACCAAGAGACCCAGTACTTC.